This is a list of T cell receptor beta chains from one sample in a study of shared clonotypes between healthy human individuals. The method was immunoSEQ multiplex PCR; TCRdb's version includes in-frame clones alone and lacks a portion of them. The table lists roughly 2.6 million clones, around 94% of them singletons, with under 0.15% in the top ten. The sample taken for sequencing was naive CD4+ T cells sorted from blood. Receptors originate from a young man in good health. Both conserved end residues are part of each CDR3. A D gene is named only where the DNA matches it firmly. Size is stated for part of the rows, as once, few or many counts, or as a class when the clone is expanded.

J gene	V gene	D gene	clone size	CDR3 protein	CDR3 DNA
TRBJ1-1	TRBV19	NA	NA	CASSGDRWITEAFF	TGTGCCAGTAGTGGTGACAGGTGGATTACTGAAGCTTTCTTT
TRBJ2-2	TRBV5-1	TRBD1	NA	CASSVGQGQRFVELFF	TGCGCCAGCAGCGTGGGACAGGGCCAACGATTCGTGGAGCTGTTTTTT
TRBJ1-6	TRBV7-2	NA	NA	CASSLGQPGGSPLHF	TGTGCCAGCAGCTTAGGACAGCCAGGAGGTTCACCCCTCCACTTT
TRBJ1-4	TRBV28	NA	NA	CASYTPNEKLFF	TGTGCCAGCTACACACCTAATGAAAAACTGTTTTTT
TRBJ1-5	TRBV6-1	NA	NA	CASSEQTLMGNQPQHF	TGTGCCAGCAGTGAACAGACCCTAATGGGCAATCAGCCCCAGCATTTT
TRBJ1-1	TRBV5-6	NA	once	CASSLGGGSTEAFF	TGTGCCAGCAGCTTGGGGGGCGGTAGCACTGAAGCTTTCTTT
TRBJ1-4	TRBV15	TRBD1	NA	CATSPRVGQGNEKLFF	TGTGCCACCAGCCCTAGAGTAGGACAGGGAAATGAAAAACTGTTTTTT
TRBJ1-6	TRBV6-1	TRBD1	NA	CASRLQGFNSPLHF	TGTGCCAGCAGACTACAGGGGTTTAATTCACCCCTCCACTTT
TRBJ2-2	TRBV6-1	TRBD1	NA	CATATGGGGTGELFF	TGTGCCACCGCGACAGGGGGCGGCGGCACCGGGGAGCTGTTTTTT
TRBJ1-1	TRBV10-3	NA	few	CAISRDDRQAFF	TGTGCCATCAGCCGGGACGATCGCCAGGCTTTCTTT
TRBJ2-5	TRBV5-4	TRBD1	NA	CASRQGVGETQYF	TGTGCCAGCAGGCAGGGGGTGGGCGAGACCCAGTACTTC
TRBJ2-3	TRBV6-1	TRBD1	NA	CASTARGAGTATQYF	TGTGCCAGCACTGCAAGGGGAGCCGGGACAGCTACGCAGTATTTT
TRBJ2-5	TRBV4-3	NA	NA	CASSNSGAQYF	TGCGCCAGCAGCAACTCGGGAGCCCAGTACTTC
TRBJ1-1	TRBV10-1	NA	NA	CASSVRGDGEAFF	TGCGCCAGCAGTGTACGGGGAGATGGTGAAGCTTTCTTT
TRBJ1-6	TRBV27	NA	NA	CASSPDAVPYVNSPLHF	TGTGCCAGCAGTCCTGACGCCGTCCCTTACGTTAATTCACCCCTCCACTTT
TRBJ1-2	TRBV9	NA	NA	CASSVEGDSIYGYTF	TGTGCCAGCAGCGTAGAGGGGGATTCGATCTATGGCTACACCTTC
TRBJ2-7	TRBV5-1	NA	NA	CASSFASTYEQYF	TGCGCCAGCAGCTTTGCATCCACATACGAGCAGTACTTC
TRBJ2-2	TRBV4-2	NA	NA	CASSSRLLNTGELFF	TGTGCCAGCAGCAGCAGACTATTGAACACCGGGGAGCTGTTTTTT
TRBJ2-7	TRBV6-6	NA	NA	CASSYSSQLYEQYF	TGTGCCAGCAGTTACTCGTCACAGCTCTACGAGCAGTACTTC
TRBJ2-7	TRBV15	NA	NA	CATSREGLYEQYF	TGTGCCACCAGCAGAGAGGGTCTTTACGAGCAGTACTTC
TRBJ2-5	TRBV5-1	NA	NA	CASSLDSQETQYF	TGCGCCAGCAGCTTGGATTCTCAAGAGACCCAGTACTTC
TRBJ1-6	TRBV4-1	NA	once	CASSQTLIGSYNSPLHF	TGCGCCAGCAGCCAAACCCTAATTGGTTCCTATAATTCACCCCTCCACTTT
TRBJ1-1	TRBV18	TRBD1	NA	CASSLGTGGYTEAFF	TGTGCCAGCTCCCTCGGGACAGGGGGTTACACTGAAGCTTTCTTT
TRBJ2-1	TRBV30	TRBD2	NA	CAWRLAGGNEQFF	TGTGCCTGGAGACTAGCGGGAGGGAATGAGCAGTTCTTC
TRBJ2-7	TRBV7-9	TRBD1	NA	CASSLPMVRDRVYDEQYF	TGTGCCAGCAGCTTACCGATGGTCCGGGACAGGGTTTACGACGAGCAGTACTTC
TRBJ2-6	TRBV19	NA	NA	CASVKALAGANVLTF	TGTGCCAGTGTTAAGGCTTTGGCTGGGGCCAACGTCCTGACTTTC
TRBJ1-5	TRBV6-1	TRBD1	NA	CASRRGTGDQPQHF	TGTGCCAGCAGGAGAGGGACAGGGGATCAGCCCCAGCATTTT
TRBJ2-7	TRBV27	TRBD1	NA	CASSSGGRSYEQYF	TGTGCCAGCAGCTCAGGGGGCCGCTCCTACGAGCAGTACTTC
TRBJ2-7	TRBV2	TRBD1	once	CASTGQGPFEQYF	TGTGCCAGCACAGGACAGGGACCTTTCGAGCAGTACTTC
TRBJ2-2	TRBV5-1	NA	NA	CASSTGTPNTGELFF	TGCGCCAGCAGCACCGGGACACCGAACACCGGGGAGCTGTTTTTT
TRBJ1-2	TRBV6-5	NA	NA	CASSYQGFGHTF	TGTGCCAGCAGTTACCAGGGGTTCGGCCACACCTTC
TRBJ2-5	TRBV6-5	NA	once	CASKSGRFETQYF	TGTGCCAGCAAGTCAGGGAGGTTCGAGACCCAGTACTTC
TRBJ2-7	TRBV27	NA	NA	CASTSTAGGSYEQYF	TGTGCCAGCACTTCCACCGCCGGCGGCTCCTACGAGCAGTACTTC
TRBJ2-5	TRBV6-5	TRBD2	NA	CASSYSIAGVAETQYF	TGTGCCAGCAGTTACTCCATAGCGGGAGTGGCAGAGACCCAGTACTTC
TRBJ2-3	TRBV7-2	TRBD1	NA	CASIDRGQPDTQYF	TGTGCCAGCATTGACAGGGGGCAACCAGATACGCAGTATTTT
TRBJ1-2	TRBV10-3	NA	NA	CAISEPSWDYGYTF	TGTGCCATCAGTGAGCCCTCCTGGGACTATGGCTACACCTTC
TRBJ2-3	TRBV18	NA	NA	CASSPIRGGGTDTQYF	TGTGCCAGCTCACCAATCAGGGGGGGAGGCACAGATACGCAGTATTTT
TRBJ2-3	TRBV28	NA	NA	CASSSSGDTQYF	TGTGCCAGCAGTTCTTCTGGAGATACGCAGTATTTT
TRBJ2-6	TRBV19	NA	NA	CASSLQGISGANVLTF	TGTGCCAGTAGCTTACAGGGTATCTCTGGGGCCAACGTCCTGACTTTC
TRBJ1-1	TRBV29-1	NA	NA	CSVGTVGAEAFF	TGCAGCGTGGGGACGGTGGGGGCTGAAGCTTTCTTT
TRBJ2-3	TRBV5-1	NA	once	CASSFRGAPGDTQYF	TGCGCCAGCAGCTTCCGCGGGGCCCCGGGAGATACGCAGTATTTT
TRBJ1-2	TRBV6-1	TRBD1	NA	CASSVQGGYGYTF	TGTGCCAGCAGCGTACAGGGGGGGTATGGCTACACCTTC
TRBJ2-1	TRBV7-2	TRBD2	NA	CASSTLAGGEQKQFF	TGTGCCAGCAGCACACTAGCGGGAGGGGAACAAAAGCAGTTCTTC
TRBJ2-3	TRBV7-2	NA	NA	CASSRPNTDTQYF	TGTGCCTCATCAAGGCCGAACACAGATACGCAGTATTTT
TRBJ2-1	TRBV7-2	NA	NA	CASSSLATPGEQFF	TGTGCCAGCAGCTCGCTAGCGACCCCAGGGGAGCAGTTCTTC
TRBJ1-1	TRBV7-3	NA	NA	CASSLWEQGTEAFF	TGTGCCAGCAGCTTATGGGAGCAGGGCACTGAAGCTTTCTTT
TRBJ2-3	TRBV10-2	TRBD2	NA	CASSDGLAEDTQYF	TGCGCCAGCAGCGATGGACTAGCTGAAGATACGCAGTATTTT
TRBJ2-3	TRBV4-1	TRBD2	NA	CASSLAGGPRGTDTQYF	TGCGCCAGCAGCCTAGCGGGGGGGCCTAGGGGAACAGATACGCAGTATTTT
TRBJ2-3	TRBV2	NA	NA	CASRGDGDTQYF	TGTGCCAGCAGAGGGGACGGAGATACGCAGTATTTT
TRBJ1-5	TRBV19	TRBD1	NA	CASRTGTNQPQHF	TGTGCCAGTAGGACAGGGACCAATCAGCCCCAGCATTTT
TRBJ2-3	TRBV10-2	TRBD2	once	CASRDERGGDTQYF	TGCGCCAGCAGAGACGAGCGGGGGGGCGATACGCAGTATTTT
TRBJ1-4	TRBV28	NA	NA	CASSSDTTNEKLFF	TGTGCCAGCAGTTCAGACACAACTAATGAAAAACTGTTTTTT
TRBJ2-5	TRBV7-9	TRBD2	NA	CASSLLLAEETQYF	TGTGCCAGCAGCTTATTACTAGCGGAAGAGACCCAGTACTTC
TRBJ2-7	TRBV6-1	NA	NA	CASSPYRTAYEQYF	TGTGCCAGCAGTCCGTACCGGACAGCCTACGAGCAGTACTTC
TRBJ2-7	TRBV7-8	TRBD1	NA	CASSRDRGYEQYF	TGTGCCAGCAGCCGAGACAGGGGCTACGAGCAGTACTTC